What follows are 25 T cell receptor beta chains derived from one specimen sequenced in a study of blood T cell repertoires in COVID-19. Produced via immunoSEQ multiplex PCR; TCRdb's table is partial and in-frame only. Of roughly 140,000 clones listed, 80% to 90% are singletons. The sequencing sample was made of peripheral blood. The receptors were gathered from a woman between 50 and 59 years old in a cohort sampled during active or convalescent COVID-19.

This chain links TRBV5-4 with TRBJ2-1; 15 bases fit TRBD2. Unmatched junction bases numbered 1, after V lost 4 bases and J lost 2 bases. Germline V CDR1 and CDR2: SGHNT, YYREEE (reference sequence). The CDR3 is 16 amino acids. The CDR3 coding sequence is TGTGCCAGCAGCCGGACTAGCGGGGGGGCCTACAATGAGCAGTTCTTC. Protein sequence: CASSRTSGGAYNEQFF.

The rearrangement joins TRBV6-5 to TRBJ2-3, with D hard to call. Trimming took off 8 bases at V and 5 bases at J, with 8 bases between the two ends. Germline V gene lookup returns CDR1 MNHEY and CDR2 SVGAGI. The length of the CDR3 is 11 residues. This CDR3 is CASGRLDTQYF. The CDR3 nucleotides are TGTGCCAGCGGCAGATTAGATACGCAGTATTTT.

The chain employs TRBV19 and TRBJ1-1, with D hard to call. Trimming pared 4 bases from V and 0 bases from J, leaving 12 bases between. This CDR3 contains 15 residues. CDR1 LNHDA and CDR2 SQIVND come from the germline V gene (reference sequence). CDR3 sequence (DNA): TGTGCCAGTAGTAATTATCCTGAGATGAACACTGAAGCTTTCTTT. Its translation is CASSNYPEMNTEAFF.

The chain joins TRBV30 to TRBJ2-7; unclear D gene. The CDR3 spans 13 residues. The germline V and J ends were trimmed by 2 bases and 4 bases, with 12 bases remaining between them. Germline V lookup: CDR1 GTSNPN, CDR2 SVGIG (reference sequence). The CDR3 loop is CAWSRFSGYEQYF. CDR3 DNA: TGTGCCTGGAGTCGTTTCTCGGGTTACGAGCAGTACTTC.

As regards this clone: Mismatch with germline at one junction end may stem from a read error. The rearrangement uses TRBV7-7 and TRBJ2-3; possibly TRBD2 for D (6 bases). Germline loops: CDR1 SSHAT, CDR2 FNYEAQ (reference sequence). The CDR3 totals 17 residues. CDR3 residues: CASSLAPAGLFTDTQYF. The CDR3 nucleotides read TGTGCTAGCAGCTTAGCGCCAGCGGGTTTATTCACAGATACGCAGTATTTT.

The V gene is TRBV11-2, the J gene TRBJ2-5; 7 bases map to TRBD1. CDR1 SGHAT and CDR2 FQNNGV come from the germline V gene. The CDR3 spans 14 residues. V lost 5 bases to trimming and J lost 2 bases; unmatched junction nucleotides: 5. The CDR3 bases are TGTGCCAGCAGCAGGGGACAGTTTCAAGAGACCCAGTACTTC. Translation gives CASSRGQFQETQYF.

In its sample, this clone was seen once. The V gene is TRBV10-2, the J gene TRBJ2-3; TRBD1 matches at 10 bases. The CDR3 totals 15 residues. V gave up 8 bases and J gave up 5 bases; unmatched junction bases: 10. The germline V gene encodes CDR1 WSHSY and CDR2 SAAADI. The CDR3 nucleotides read TGCGCCAGCGGAAGCCGGGACAGGGGTATAGATACGCAGTATTTT. It yields the protein CASGSRDRGIDTQYF.

The V gene is TRBV7-2, the J gene TRBJ2-5; 8 nucleotides agree with TRBD2. The V gene's germline CDR1 is SGHTA and CDR2 FQGNSA. Unmatched junction bases numbered 8, after V lost 1 base and J lost 7 bases. The CDR3 is 15 amino acids. CDR3 in amino acids: CASSLGGGLHWTQYF. The CDR3 bases are TGTGCCAGCAGCTTAGGCGGGGGGCTCCACTGGACCCAGTACTTC.

This clone was counted between two and nine times. The chain uses TRBV7-2 and TRBJ1-1, with D perhaps TRBD1 (6 bases). This CDR3 is built from 17 residues. In germline, CDR1 is SGHTA, CDR2 FQGNSA. V was trimmed by 5 bases and J by 1 base, leaving 20 bases between them. CDR3 nucleotide sequence: TGTGCCAGCAGCCCCCTCCTTCGGGACAACTGGAACACTGAAGCTTTCTTT. Residues: CASSPLLRDNWNTEAFF.

This clone has just a few counts. V and J are TRBV9 and TRBJ2-7, with D possibly TRBD1 on 5 matching bases. The germline CDR1 and CDR2 sequences are SGDLS and YYNGEE. The CDR3 is 14 amino acids. V lost 1 base, J lost 1 base, and 9 bases lay in between. The CDR3 region is CASSVMAGSYEQYF. CDR3 coding DNA: TGTGCCAGCAGCGTAATGGCAGGGTCCTACGAGCAGTACTTC.

This clone appeared a few times. The V and J genes are TRBV7-8 and TRBJ2-7; possibly TRBD2 for D (6 bases). V lost 0 bases, J lost 5 bases, and 14 bases lay in between. Germline-derived CDR1 and CDR2 are SGHVS and FQNEAQ. CDR3 length: 15 residues. The CDR3 is CASSLARLVFHEQYF. Here the CDR3 DNA reads TGTGCCAGCAGCTTAGCGAGACTAGTATTCCACGAGCAGTACTTC.

This clone was counted a few times. This chain joins TRBV6-4 and TRBJ1-5; tentative D call: TRBD1 (6 bases). This CDR3 has 17 residues. The V and J ends lost 3 bases and 2 bases respectively, with 17 bases between them. Germline CDR1 reads MRHNA; CDR2 reads SNTAGT. CDR3 amino acids: CASSEEQGPDGNQPQHF. The CDR3 DNA is TGTGCCAGCAGTGAAGAACAGGGCCCCGATGGCAATCAGCCCCAGCATTTT.

The chain carries TRBV18 and TRBJ1-1, with 7 bases lining up with TRBD1. After removal of 8 bases from V and 4 bases from J, the junction contained 7 bases not matched to a gene. Germline V lookup: CDR1 KGHSH, CDR2 LQKENI. The CDR3 covers 13 residues. CDR3 nucleotide sequence: TGTGCCAGCCTACAGGGGCTGGGCACTGAAGCTTTCTTT. Its translation: CASLQGLGTEAFF.

This sequence joins TRBV7-8 and TRBJ1-2, with 9 bases that match TRBD1. V shed 1 base, J shed 5 bases, and the junction held 5 bases outside the gene matches. This CDR3 contains 15 residues. Germline V gene data show CDR1 as SGHVS and CDR2 as FQNEAQ. CDR3 amino acids: CASSLGGQGYYGYTF. CDR3 DNA sequence: TGTGCCAGCAGCTTAGGGGGACAGGGATATTATGGCTACACCTTC.

The genes are TRBV24-1 and TRBJ1-1; D unresolved. CDR1 and CDR2 from the germline V gene are KGHDR and SFDVKD. The CDR3 length is 13 residues. Trimming pared 10 bases from V and 1 base from J, leaving 12 bases between. CDR3 sequence (DNA): TGTGCCACGCAGCGGGCCTGGAACACTGAAGCTTTCTTT. Its translation is CATQRAWNTEAFF.

This chain connects TRBV7-8 to TRBJ2-2; D ambiguous. The V and J ends lost 1 base and 7 bases respectively, with 10 bases between them. The germline V gene has CDR1 SGHVS and CDR2 FQNEAQ. This CDR3 comprises 14 residues. CDR3 sequence: CASSLGPLGGELFF. CDR3 in DNA: TGTGCCAGCAGCTTAGGACCCCTAGGCGGGGAGCTGTTTTTT. Looking up the rest from reference TRBV7-8 and TRBJ2-2 gives the full variable domain: GAGVSQSPRYKVAKRGQDVALRCDPISGHVSLFWYQQALGQGPEFLTYFQNEAQLDKSGLPSDRFFAERPEGSVSTLKIQRTQQEDSAVYLCASSLGPLGGELFFGEGSRLTVL.

The chain combines TRBV11-1 with TRBJ1-1; 7 positions match TRBD1. CDR3 length: 15 residues. Germline CDR1 is SGHAT and CDR2 is FQDESV (reference sequence). V shed 1 base, J shed 4 bases, and the junction held 6 bases outside the gene matches. In DNA form, the CDR3 reads TGTGCCAGCAGCTTAGGACGACAGGGTTTCACTGAAGCTTTCTTT. Protein sequence: CASSLGRQGFTEAFF.

The V call is TRBV7-9, the J call TRBJ1-1, with D unclear. Trimming took 5 bases from V and 1 from J, leaving 11 bases between them. Germline V CDR1 and CDR2: SEHNR, FQNEAQ (reference sequence). The CDR3 has 14 amino acids. The DNA of the CDR3 is TGTGCCAGCAGCCCCCAGACGGGGAACACTGAAGCTTTCTTT. Encoded protein: CASSPQTGNTEAFF. Full variable domain (rest looked up from reference TRBV7-9 and TRBJ1-1): DTGVSQNPRHKITKRGQNVTFRCDPISEHNRLYWYRQTLGQGPEFLTYFQNEAQLEKSRLLSDRFSAERPKGSFSTLEIQRTEQGDSAMYLCASSPQTGNTEAFFGQGTRLTVV.

This chain connects TRBV11-2 to TRBJ1-2, with unresolved D. Germline V lookup: CDR1 SGHAT, CDR2 FQNNGV. Trimming shortened V by 1 base and J by 3 bases, and 9 bases separated the two germline ends. The CDR3 extends over 14 amino acids. CDR3: CASSLGRMYYGYTF. CDR3 sequence (DNA): TGTGCCAGCAGCTTAGGCAGGATGTACTATGGCTACACCTTC.

The gene calls are TRBV7-9 and TRBJ2-5; TRBD2 might be the D (6 bases). The germline V and J ends were trimmed by 4 bases and 2 bases, with 11 bases remaining between them. The CDR3 extends over 14 amino acids. Per germline, CDR1 SEHNR and CDR2 FQNEAQ (reference sequence). The CDR3 loop reads CASSSRGIQETQYF. The CDR3 DNA sequence: TGTGCCAGCAGCTCCCGGGGGATACAAGAGACCCAGTACTTC.

This chain uses TRBV7-2 with TRBJ1-6, with 9 positions matching TRBD1. The CDR3 extends over 14 amino acids. CDR1 and CDR2 (germline): SGHTA, FQGNSA. J gave up 8 bases and V 5 bases, and 4 bases lay outside the gene matches. The DNA for the CDR3 is TGTGCCAGCAGCCGGACAGGGGTTGATTCACCCCTCCACTTT. Encoded protein: CASSRTGVDSPLHF.

This clone appeared a few times. V and J are TRBV4-1 and TRBJ1-2; D gene ambiguous. Germline CDR1 MGHRA, CDR2 YSYEKL. V dropped 6 bases and J dropped 3 bases, with 8 bases sitting between them. This CDR3 is 12 amino acids long. The CDR3 spells CASSKQDYGYTF. In DNA form, the CDR3 reads TGCGCCAGCAGTAAGCAAGACTATGGCTACACCTTC.

This sequence joins TRBV25-1 and TRBJ2-7, with D possibly matching TRBD2 (5 bases). Germline V gives CDR1 MGHDK, CDR2 SYGVNS. V lost 2 bases to trimming and J lost 6 bases, with 17 bases between them. The CDR3 contains 15 residues. As DNA, the CDR3 is TGTGCCAGCAGTGAAATGCGAGGGTCCTGGAGCGAGCAGTACTTC. The encoded protein is CASSEMRGSWSEQYF.

The V call is TRBV21-1, the J call TRBJ1-3; the table's D call of TRBD1 was not tested on the DNA. TRBV21-1 is given as a pseudogene. This CDR3 has 16 residues. The CDR3 DNA is TGTGCCAGCAGCTCTCCGCAGGTTCACTCTGGAAACACCATATATTTT. Its protein product is CASSSPQVHSGNTIYF.

The chain combines TRBV5-1 with TRBJ2-5; 7 nucleotides line up with TRBD2. Germline lookup yields CDR1 SGHRS and CDR2 YFSETQ. V lost 1 base to trimming and J lost 2 bases; unmatched junction nucleotides: 11. The CDR3 runs 17 residues. The CDR3 loop is CASSLNLAAGRQETQYF. The CDR3 bases are TGCGCCAGCAGCTTGAATCTAGCGGCTGGGCGTCAAGAGACCCAGTACTTC.